This T cell receptor (beta chain) was captured by sequencing in a study of hypomethylating agent response in myelodysplastic syndrome. The CDR3 contains 16 residues. Germline V gives CDR1 MNHNS, CDR2 SASEGT. The germline V and J ends were trimmed by 2 bases and 3 bases, with 16 bases remaining between them. Study conclusions and caveats: Responders gained more novel clonotypes; non-responders had more contracted clonotypes after treatment.

Source study methods: Previously reported viral-epitope specificity per VDJdb covered 1.5% to 2% of 150,000 to 200,000 unique clonotypes. Assay used: immunoSEQ multiplex PCR; TCRdb lists only in-frame clones, some missing. V and J calls plus clone size are reproduced from that table; the DNA served to infer D and trimming. The sample lists around 5,700 clones, roughly 80% occurring once. About this clone: What it recognizes is unknown.

V is TRBV6-1 and J is TRBJ2-5; D may be TRBD1 or TRBD2 (5 bases each). The receptor was derived from a human donor with myelodysplastic syndrome. This specimen consisted of bone marrow, obtained before or after starting hypomethylating agent treatment for myelodysplastic syndrome (not recorded which). CDR3 region: CASSEFGRGVEETQYF. CDR3 sequence (DNA): TGTGCCAGCAGTGAATTTGGTAGAGGGGTTGAAGAGACCCAGTACTTC.